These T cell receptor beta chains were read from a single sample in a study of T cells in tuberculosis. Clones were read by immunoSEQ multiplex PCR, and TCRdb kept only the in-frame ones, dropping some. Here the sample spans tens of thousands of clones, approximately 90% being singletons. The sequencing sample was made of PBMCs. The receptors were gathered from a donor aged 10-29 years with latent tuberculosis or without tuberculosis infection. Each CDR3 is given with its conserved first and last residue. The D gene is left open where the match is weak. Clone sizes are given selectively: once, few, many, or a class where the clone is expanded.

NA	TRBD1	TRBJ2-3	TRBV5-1	CASSHWTGPDTQYF	TGCGCCAGCAGCCATTGGACAGGGCCTGATACGCAGTATTTT
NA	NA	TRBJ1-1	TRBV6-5	CASSSPTDMNTEAFF	TGTGCCAGCAGCTCCCCGACAGACATGAACACTGAAGCTTTCTTT
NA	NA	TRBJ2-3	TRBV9	CASSLRTPTDTQYF	TGTGCCAGCAGCCTTAGGACTCCCACAGATACGCAGTATTTT
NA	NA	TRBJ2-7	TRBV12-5	CASGFGTLAYEQYF	TGTGCTAGTGGTTTTGGGACTCTGGCCTACGAGCAGTACTTC
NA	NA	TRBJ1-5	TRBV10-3	CAISQGISQPQHF	TGTGCCATCTCACAGGGAATAAGTCAGCCCCAGCATTTT
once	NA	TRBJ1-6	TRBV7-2	CASSRGQSWNSPLHF	TGTGCCAGCAGCAGAGGACAGTCTTGGAATTCACCCCTCCACTTT
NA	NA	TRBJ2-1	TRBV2	CASRVDSNEQFF	TGTGCCAGCAGAGTAGACAGCAATGAGCAGTTCTTC
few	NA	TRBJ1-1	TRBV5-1	CASSFESHSTEAFF	TGCGCCAGCAGCTTCGAGTCCCACAGCACTGAAGCTTTCTTT
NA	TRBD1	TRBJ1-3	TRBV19	CASSEGAISGNTIYF	TGTGCCAGTAGTGAGGGGGCTATCTCTGGAAACACCATATATTTT
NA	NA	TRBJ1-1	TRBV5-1	CASSLGGGATEAFF	TGCGCCAGCAGCTTGGGCGGTGGGGCCACTGAAGCTTTCTTT
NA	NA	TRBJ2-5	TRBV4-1	CASSRTDMTEETQYF	TGCGCCAGCAGCCGAACGGACATGACGGAAGAGACCCAGTACTTC
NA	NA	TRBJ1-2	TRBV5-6	CASSFLQELNGYTF	TGTGCCAGCAGCTTTTTACAGGAGCTGAATGGCTACACCTTC
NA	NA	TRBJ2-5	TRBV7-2	CASSLDSRETQYF	TGTGCCAGCAGCTTGGACTCTAGGGAGACCCAGTACTTC
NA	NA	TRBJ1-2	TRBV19	CASSSDSGYTF	TGTGCCAGTAGTTCGGACAGCGGCTACACCTTC
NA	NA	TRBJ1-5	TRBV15	CATSSGSLGWRQPQHF	TGTGCCACCAGCAGTGGGAGTTTGGGGTGGCGTCAGCCCCAGCATTTT
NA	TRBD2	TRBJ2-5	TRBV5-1	CASSSLREGETQYF	TGCGCCAGCAGTTCCTTAAGGGAGGGTGAGACCCAGTACTTC
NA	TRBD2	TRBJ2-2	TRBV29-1	CSVKTSGKPGSNTGELFF	TGCAGCGTCAAGACTAGCGGGAAACCTGGGAGTAACACCGGGGAGCTGTTTTTT
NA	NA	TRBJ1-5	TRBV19	CASSMDQGSQPQHF	TGTGCCAGTAGTATGGATCAGGGTAGTCAGCCCCAGCATTTT
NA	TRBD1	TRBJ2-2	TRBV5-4	CASSLGTGNTGELFF	TGTGCCAGTAGCTTGGGGACAGGGAACACCGGGGAGCTGTTTTTT
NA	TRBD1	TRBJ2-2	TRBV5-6	CASSGDRGLTGELFF	TGTGCCAGCAGTGGGGACAGGGGGCTCACCGGGGAGCTGTTTTTT
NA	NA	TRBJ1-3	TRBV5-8	CASSLWGKSSGNTIYF	TGTGCCAGCAGCTTATGGGGCAAGTCTTCTGGAAACACCATATATTTT
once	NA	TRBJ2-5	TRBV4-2	CASSRRGDRRTSQYF	TGTGCCAGCAGCCGCCGGGGGGACAGGCGGACGTCCCAGTACTTC
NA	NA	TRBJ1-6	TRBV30	CAWSFTLTRSYNSPLHF	TGTGCCTGGAGTTTTACCCTGACGAGGTCCTATAATTCACCCCTCCACTTT
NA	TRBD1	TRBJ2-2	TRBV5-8	CASLPDRVGTGELFF	TGTGCCAGCCTTCCGGACAGGGTGGGCACCGGGGAGCTGTTTTTT
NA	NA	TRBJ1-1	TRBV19	CASNYRVGTEAFF	TGTGCCAGTAACTACAGGGTGGGCACTGAAGCTTTCTTT
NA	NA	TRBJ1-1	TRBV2	CASGEGILGGTEAFF	TGTGCCAGCGGGGAGGGGATCCTTGGGGGCACTGAAGCTTTCTTT
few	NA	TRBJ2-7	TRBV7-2	CASSMGLQTYEQYF	TGTGCCAGCAGTATGGGACTTCAGACCTACGAGCAGTACTTC
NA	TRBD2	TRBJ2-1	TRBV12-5	CASGSPLHTSGVYNEQFF	TGTGCTAGTGGTTCCCCGCTCCATACTAGCGGGGTATACAATGAGCAGTTCTTC
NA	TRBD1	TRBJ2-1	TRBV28	CASSPTGADYNEQFF	TGTGCCAGCAGCCCGACAGGGGCCGACTACAATGAGCAGTTCTTC
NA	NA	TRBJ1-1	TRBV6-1	CASSDWDTVLDTEAFF	TGTGCCAGCAGTGACTGGGACACCGTCTTGGACACTGAAGCTTTCTTT
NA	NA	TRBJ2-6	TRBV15	CATSSFSSGANVLTF	TGTGCCACCAGCAGTTTCTCCTCTGGGGCCAACGTCCTGACTTTC